One and the same sample provided the 24 T cell receptor beta chains below, sequenced in a study of blood T cell repertoires in COVID-19. Profiling relied on immunoSEQ multiplex PCR, and the TCRdb table lists in-frame clones only, not all of them. The sample has approximately 500,000 clones, 85% to 90% seen once. The sequenced sample was peripheral blood. Source of these receptors: a woman in her 50s with COVID-19, enrolled during active disease.

The count of this clone is one. J is TRBJ1-1 and V is TRBV30; D remains ambiguous. Germline CDR1 is GTSNPN and CDR2 is SVGIG (reference sequence). V dropped 0 bases and J dropped 10 bases, with 12 bases sitting between them. The CDR3 consists of 12 residues. In DNA, the CDR3 is TGTGCCTGGAGTGTAACGGGAATAGGAGCTTTCTTT. Its translation: CAWSVTGIGAFF.

The V call is TRBV25-1, the J call TRBJ2-1; perhaps TRBD2 as D (7 bases). Germline loops: CDR1 MGHDK, CDR2 SYGVNS. V shed 4 bases and J shed 6 bases, with 16 bases lying between them. There are 15 residues in the CDR3. The CDR3 loop is CASSVGGGPINEQFF. The CDR3 DNA is TGTGCCAGCAGTGTAGGGGGGGGGCCGATCAATGAGCAGTTCTTC. Full variable domain (outside the CDR3, taken from reference TRBV25-1 and TRBJ2-1): EADIYQTPRYLVIGTGKKITLECSQTMGHDKMYWYQQDPGMELHLIHYSYGVNSTEKGDLSSESTVSRIRTEHFPLTLESARPSHTSQYLCASSVGGGPINEQFFGPGTRLTVL.

The rearrangement links TRBV13 to TRBJ1-1; D call uncertain. Germline-derived CDR1 and CDR2 are PRHDT and FYEKMQ (reference sequence). The CDR3 runs to 13 residues. V gave up 3 bases and J gave up 6 bases, with 11 bases separating them. Here the CDR3 reads CASSLGSGSEAFF. As DNA, the CDR3 is TGTGCCAGCAGCTTGGGCAGTGGGTCTGAAGCTTTCTTT.

This clone has a single count. CDR3 protein: CASSESRLLIEYEQYF. CDR3 DNA: TGTGCCAGCAGTGAATCCCGACTCTTGATCGAATACGAGCAGTACTTC. The chain recombines TRBV6-1 with TRBJ2-7, with D uncertain. V was cut by 2 bases and J by 4 bases, with 18 bases left in between. CDR1 and CDR2 (germline): MNHNS, SASEGT. The CDR3 runs 16 residues.

This rearrangement joins TRBV7-3 to TRBJ1-6, with D perhaps matching TRBD1 (6 bases). Trimming shortened V by 5 bases and J by 4 bases, and 12 bases separated the two germline ends. Looked up from germline, CDR1 is SGHTA and CDR2 is FQGTGA. The CDR3 runs 15 residues. The DNA of the CDR3 is TGTGCCAGCAGCCTGGGGGCAAATTATAATTCACCCCTCCACTTT. It yields the protein CASSLGANYNSPLHF.

This clone was observed a single time. The identical CDR3 is also encoded by other nucleotide sequences in the sample. The rearrangement uses TRBV18 and TRBJ1-3; the match to TRBD1 covers 8 bases. The length of the CDR3 is 14 residues. V trimming: 3 bases; J trimming: 2 bases; junction bases outside the gene matches: 0. The germline V gene has CDR1 KGHSH and CDR2 LQKENI. The DNA for the CDR3 is TGTGCCAGCTCACCGGACAGGGCTGGAAACACCATATATTTT. It yields the protein CASSPDRAGNTIYF.

This clone occurred once. The chain is built from TRBV4-1 and TRBJ2-1; 10 nucleotides agree with TRBD2. CDR3 length: 17 residues. CDR1 and CDR2 (germline): MGHRA, YSYEKL. Trimming at V came to 4 bases and at J to 0 bases, leaving 6 bases not matched to a gene. The CDR3 DNA is TGCGCCAGCAGCCTCGGGGCTAGCGGGAGCTCCTACAATGAGCAGTTCTTC. This gives the protein CASSLGASGSSYNEQFF.

The V gene is TRBV2, the J gene TRBJ2-1, with 9 bases lining up with TRBD1. The CDR3 loop spans 13 amino acids. CDR1 is SNHLY, CDR2 FYNNEI, per germline. Losses at the gene ends were 8 bases for V and 7 bases for J; bases not matched to a gene: 6. CDR3 region: CASLGTGRNEQFF. The CDR3, as DNA: TGTGCCAGCCTAGGGACAGGGAGGAATGAGCAGTTCTTC.

This sequence joins TRBV27 and TRBJ1-2, with no clear D. Germline lookup yields CDR1 MNHEY and CDR2 SMNVEV (reference sequence). Trimming left V 4 bases short and J 0 bases short, with 9 bases between. CDR3 length equals 14 residues. The CDR3 here is CASSYNGANYGYTF. CDR3 coding DNA: TGTGCCAGCAGTTATAACGGAGCTAACTATGGCTACACCTTC.

The J gene is TRBJ2-4, the V gene TRBV19; 7 positions match TRBD1. This CDR3 is built from 14 residues. Germline V lookup: CDR1 LNHDA, CDR2 SQIVND (reference sequence). The trim removed 9 bases at V and 0 bases at J, leaving 5 bases unmatched. The CDR3: CASRQGVAKNIQYF. CDR3 in DNA: TGTGCCAGCCGACAGGGAGTAGCCAAAAACATTCAGTACTTC.

The chain combines TRBV7-9 with TRBJ2-2; 11 bases map to TRBD2. The CDR3 is 16 amino acids. Germline trimming cut 5 bases from V and 3 bases from J; bases unmatched to any gene: 5. Looked up from germline, CDR1 is SEHNR and CDR2 is FQNEAQ (reference sequence). The CDR3 loop reads CASSKTSGGYTGELFF. The CDR3 nucleotides read TGTGCCAGCAGCAAAACTAGCGGGGGATACACCGGGGAGCTGTTTTTT. The complete variable domain, with remaining parts taken from reference TRBV7-9 and TRBJ2-2, reads DTGVSQNPRHKITKRGQNVTFRCDPISEHNRLYWYRQTLGQGPEFLTYFQNEAQLEKSRLLSDRFSAERPKGSFSTLEIQRTEQGDSAMYLCASSKTSGGYTGELFFGEGSRLTVL.

This clone occurred once. The sample has other DNA sequences that encode this CDR3 too. This rearrangement joins TRBV10-1 to TRBJ2-5, with TRBD1 matching 7 bases. The V and J ends lost 4 bases and 2 bases, in that order; junction bases with no gene match: 4. Germline-derived CDR1 and CDR2 are WNHNN and SYGVQD (reference sequence). The CDR3 runs 14 residues. The CDR3 region is CASSGPGQQETQYF. CDR3 coding DNA: TGCGCCAGCAGTGGTCCGGGACAGCAAGAGACCCAGTACTTC.

The V gene is TRBV12-3 or TRBV12-4, the J gene TRBJ2-7; D might be TRBD2 (5 bases). Trimming left V 6 bases short and J 5 bases short, with 8 bases between. This CDR3 comprises 11 residues. The CDR3 sequence is CASSRGDEQYF. CDR3 nucleotide sequence: TGTGCCAGCAGCCGGGGAGACGAGCAGTACTTC.

This rearrangement joins TRBV19 to TRBJ1-3; 10 bases align to TRBD1. The junction had 7 bases not matched to a gene; V was cut back by 5 bases and J by 6 bases. CDR1 is LNHDA and CDR2 is SQIVND in the germline V gene (reference sequence). The CDR3 spans 15 residues. CDR3 bases: TGTGCCAGTAGTTCGACAGGGGGCGCAAAAAACACCATATATTTT. It specifies CASSSTGGAKNTIYF. Based on the CDR3 plus reference TRBV19 and TRBJ1-3, the full variable domain is DGGITQSPKYLFRKEGQNVTLSCEQNLNHDAMYWYRQDPGQGLRLIYYSQIVNDFQKGDIAEGYSVSREKKESFPLTVTSAQKNPTAFYLCASSSTGGAKNTIYFGEGSWLTVV.

The gene calls are TRBV4-2 and TRBJ1-4; D gene uncertain. This CDR3 comprises 15 residues. V was shortened by 0 bases and J by 10 bases, with 15 bases between the two germline ends. The germline gives CDR1 LGHNA, CDR2 YNFKEQ. The CDR3 reads CASSQENQDLAKLFF. The CDR3 DNA is TGTGCCAGCAGCCAAGAGAACCAGGATTTGGCAAAACTGTTTTTT.

This clone was observed once. The V and J genes are TRBV24-1 and TRBJ2-3, with 8 nucleotides matching TRBD2. CDR3 length: 17 residues. The ends lost 3 bases at V and 1 base at J; junction bases unmatched: 8. Looked up from germline, CDR1 is KGHDR and CDR2 is SFDVKD. The CDR3 is CATSDPLAAGGTDTQYF. The CDR3 DNA is TGTGCCACCAGTGATCCTCTCGCAGCGGGGGGCACAGATACGCAGTATTTT.

This chain uses TRBV19 with TRBJ1-1; 9 bases fit TRBD1. V gave up 3 bases and J gave up 6 bases; unmatched junction bases: 8. CDR1 and CDR2 from the germline V gene are LNHDA and SQIVND (reference sequence). CDR3 size: 15 residues. CDR3 protein: CASSIGWTGVPEAFF. The CDR3 DNA reads as TGTGCCAGTAGTATCGGCTGGACAGGGGTACCTGAAGCTTTCTTT.

The chain combines TRBV5-1 with TRBJ2-1, with 9 bases that match TRBD1. Germline V gene data show CDR1 as SGHRS and CDR2 as YFSETQ. The ends lost 4 bases at V and 7 bases at J; junction bases unmatched: 9. CDR3 length: 15 residues. CDR3 nucleotide sequence: TGCGCCAGCAGCCCCAGACAGGGGGGAATAAATGAGCAGTTCTTC. It encodes CASSPRQGGINEQFF.

This chain joins TRBV7-9 and TRBJ2-1, with 9 nucleotides matching TRBD2. This CDR3 spans 14 amino acids. CDR1 SEHNR and CDR2 FQNEAQ come from the germline V gene (reference sequence). Unmatched junction bases numbered 2, after V lost 1 base and J lost 7 bases. The CDR3 spells CASSLGTSENEQFF. CDR3 sequence (DNA): TGTGCCAGCAGCTTAGGGACTAGCGAAAATGAGCAGTTCTTC. The full variable domain, in which reference TRBV7-9 and TRBJ2-1 provide the parts outside the CDR3, is DTGVSQNPRHKITKRGQNVTFRCDPISEHNRLYWYRQTLGQGPEFLTYFQNEAQLEKSRLLSDRFSAERPKGSFSTLEIQRTEQGDSAMYLCASSLGTSENEQFFGPGTRLTVL.

This chain joins TRBV5-6 and TRBJ1-2; D remains unclear. The V end was cut by 4 bases, the J end by 0 bases, with 13 bases between. The CDR3 totals 15 residues. The germline V gene has CDR1 SGHDT and CDR2 YYEEEE. CDR3 amino acids: CASSRLSAANYGYTF. The CDR3 nucleotides are TGTGCCAGCAGCCGACTCTCAGCCGCTAACTATGGCTACACCTTC. Filled out from reference TRBV5-6 and TRBJ1-2, the complete variable domain reads DAGVTQSPTHLIKTRGQQVTLRCSPKSGHDTVSWYQQALGQGPQFIFQYYEEEERQRGNFPDRFSGHQFPNYSSELNVNALLLGDSALYLCASSRLSAANYGYTFGSGTRLTVV.

The rearrangement uses TRBV19 and TRBJ2-1; D gene uncertain. From germline, CDR1 is LNHDA and CDR2 SQIVND (reference sequence). Trimming pared 4 bases from V and 0 bases from J, leaving 13 bases between. CDR3 size: 16 residues. CDR3 sequence reads: CASSTLAASSYNEQFF. CDR3 nucleotide sequence: TGTGCCAGTAGTACCCTGGCGGCATCCTCCTACAATGAGCAGTTCTTC.

V usage is TRBV4-2 and J usage is TRBJ2-1, with D possibly matching TRBD2 (6 bases). V gave up 5 bases and J gave up 5 bases, with 16 bases separating them. Germline CDR1 and CDR2: LGHNA and YNFKEQ. The length of the CDR3 is 15 residues. CDR3 DNA: TGTGCCAGCAGCTCTGGGGACTCCCCGGACAATGAGCAGTTCTTC. It is translated as CASSSGDSPDNEQFF.

This clone was seen a single time. The genes are TRBV18 and TRBJ2-3, with 11 nucleotides matching TRBD2. Germline trimming cut 3 bases from V and 4 bases from J; bases unmatched to any gene: 6. Looked up from germline, CDR1 is KGHSH and CDR2 is LQKENI. The CDR3 length is 16 residues. CDR3 bases: TGTGCCAGCTCACCGGTACTAGCGGGGGACTCAGATACGCAGTATTTT. Its translation: CASSPVLAGDSDTQYF.

J is TRBJ2-4 and V is TRBV18, with a possible D match to TRBD2 (5 bases). The CDR3 is made up of 12 amino acids. Germline values: CDR1 KGHSH, CDR2 LQKENI. V dropped 3 bases and J dropped 8 bases, with 8 bases sitting between them. In nucleotides, the CDR3 is TGTGCCAGCTCACCGTTGGGAGACATTCAGTACTTC. Its translation is CASSPLGDIQYF.